The next 2 T cell receptor beta chains were all read from a single sample in a study of CD8+ T cells in alopecia areata. The sample's treatment: oral pan-JAK inhibitor, 5-10 mg twice daily. The authors extracted RNA and reverse transcribed it into cDNA as the sequencing template. TCRdb's copy holds only in-frame clones and misses some; the assay was immunoSEQ multiplex PCR. Of 130,000 or so clones listed, roughly 86% are singletons. Sequencing was performed on CD8+ T cells sorted from blood, taken at week 4, from a patient treated with tofacitinib. Receptor source: a human donor with alopecia areata.

This clone was seen a few times. The CDR3 reads CASSVARGVTSTDTQYF. The CDR3 DNA reads as TGTGCCAGCAGCGTAGCCCGAGGCGTAACTAGCACAGATACGCAGTATTTT. V usage is TRBV9 and J usage is TRBJ2-3; no definite D call. This CDR3 is 17 amino acids long. V was clipped by 0 bases and J by 0 bases, with 14 bases between them. Germline V gives CDR1 SGDLS, CDR2 YYNGEE.

Turning to this clone: The same CDR3 arises from other DNA sequences in this sample as well. The chain recombines TRBV7-9 with TRBJ2-7; D remains unclear. Per germline, CDR1 SEHNR and CDR2 FQNEAQ (reference sequence). CDR3 length: 11 amino acids. The V end lost 5 bases, the J end lost 3 bases, and 5 bases lay between the germline ends. CDR3 DNA sequence: TGTGCCAGCAGCCTCGACTACGAGCAGTACTTC. It translates to CASSLDYEQYF.